These T cell receptor beta chains were read from a single sample in a study of beta chain features in type 1 diabetes. The protocol was immunoSEQ multiplex PCR, while the TCRdb copy is restricted to in-frame clones and leaves out a portion. The top ten clones hold roughly 0.06% of a sample with 450,000 to 550,000 clones, approximately 28% of them seen once. The sequencing sample was made of naive CD4+ T cells from blood. The source of these receptors is a man aged 18 to 29 in good health. CDR3s include the opening cysteine and the closing phenylalanine or tryptophan. D genes are given only for firm matches. Size tells how often a clone was seen (once, few, many) or the class of an expanded clone, and some rows leave it out.

j_call: TRBJ2-7; clone_size: few; v_call: TRBV4-2; d_call: TRBD2; cdr3_nt: TGTGCCAGCAGCCAAGAACCTAGCGGGAGTGGGGAGCAGTACTTC; cdr3_aa: CASSQEPSGSGEQYF
j_call: TRBJ1-5; clone_size: .; v_call: TRBV30; d_call: .; cdr3_nt: TGTGCCTGGAGTTGGGACACCAATCAGCCCCAGCATTTT; cdr3_aa: CAWSWDTNQPQHF
j_call: TRBJ1-1; clone_size: few; v_call: TRBV29-1; d_call: .; cdr3_nt: TGCAGCGTCTCCTCGGACGGGGTCAACACTGAAGCTTTCTTT; cdr3_aa: CSVSSDGVNTEAFF
j_call: TRBJ2-4; clone_size: few; v_call: TRBV30; d_call: TRBD1; cdr3_nt: TGTGCCTGGAGTCTGGGACAGGACATTCAGTACTTC; cdr3_aa: CAWSLGQDIQYF
j_call: TRBJ2-7; clone_size: .; v_call: TRBV7-2; d_call: .; cdr3_nt: TGTGCCAGCAGCTTAGGGCAAAACTACGAGCAGTACTTC; cdr3_aa: CASSLGQNYEQYF
j_call: TRBJ1-5; clone_size: .; v_call: TRBV30; d_call: .; cdr3_nt: TGTGCCTGGTCAGGGGATGGCAATCAGCCCCAGCATTTT; cdr3_aa: CAWSGDGNQPQHF
j_call: TRBJ1-4; clone_size: .; v_call: TRBV30; d_call: .; cdr3_nt: TGTGCCTGGAGTACCTCTCGGACTGCCACTAATGAAAAACTGTTTTTT; cdr3_aa: CAWSTSRTATNEKLFF
j_call: TRBJ2-2; clone_size: few; v_call: TRBV7-2; d_call: TRBD2; cdr3_nt: TGTGCCAGCAGCTCGGGACTAGCGGTCAGGTCCGGGGAGCTGTTTTTT; cdr3_aa: CASSSGLAVRSGELFF
j_call: TRBJ2-1; clone_size: few; v_call: TRBV28; d_call: TRBD2; cdr3_nt: TGTGCCAGCAGGTCCTCGGGGACTAGCGGGAGGAATGAGCAGTTCTTC; cdr3_aa: CASRSSGTSGRNEQFF
j_call: TRBJ1-1; clone_size: .; v_call: TRBV7-9; d_call: .; cdr3_nt: TGTGCCAGCAGCCGTAAGCGGGATTTGAACACTGAAGCTTTCTTT; cdr3_aa: CASSRKRDLNTEAFF
j_call: TRBJ1-1; clone_size: few; v_call: TRBV30; d_call: .; cdr3_nt: TGTGCCTGGAGTGTGACACGCGCTTTCTTT; cdr3_aa: CAWSVTRAFF
j_call: TRBJ2-5; clone_size: .; v_call: TRBV9; d_call: TRBD2; cdr3_nt: TGTGCCAGCAGCGTAGCTGGGACTAGCGGGGGAGAGACCCAGTACTTC; cdr3_aa: CASSVAGTSGGETQYF
j_call: TRBJ1-4; clone_size: .; v_call: TRBV5-4; d_call: TRBD1; cdr3_nt: TGTGCCAGCAGCACCGGACAGGGCGTTAATGAAAAACTGTTTTTT; cdr3_aa: CASSTGQGVNEKLFF
j_call: TRBJ2-4; clone_size: .; v_call: TRBV7-3; d_call: .; cdr3_nt: TGTGCCAGCAGCTTAGGTCCGGGAAACATTCAGTACTTC; cdr3_aa: CASSLGPGNIQYF
j_call: TRBJ2-3; clone_size: few; v_call: TRBV29-1; d_call: TRBD2; cdr3_nt: TGCAGCTCCTTAGGGGAGCGGGAGATCTTCACAGATACGCAGTATTTT; cdr3_aa: CSSLGEREIFTDTQYF
j_call: TRBJ2-5; clone_size: .; v_call: TRBV19; d_call: TRBD1; cdr3_nt: TGTGCCAGTAGTACAAACCCGACAGGGGAGACCCAGTACTTC; cdr3_aa: CASSTNPTGETQYF
j_call: TRBJ2-7; clone_size: .; v_call: TRBV30; d_call: TRBD1; cdr3_nt: TGTGCCTGGGCCCGGACAGGGAATCTCTACGAGCAGTACTTC; cdr3_aa: CAWARTGNLYEQYF
j_call: TRBJ1-2; clone_size: few; v_call: TRBV29-1; d_call: .; cdr3_nt: TGCAGCGTTGATTTAGCAGGGGAGGGTGGCTACACCTTC; cdr3_aa: CSVDLAGEGGYTF
j_call: TRBJ2-5; clone_size: .; v_call: TRBV7-8; d_call: .; cdr3_nt: TGTGCCAGCAGCTTATGGAGCTACCAAGAGACCCAGTACTTC; cdr3_aa: CASSLWSYQETQYF
j_call: TRBJ2-7; clone_size: few; v_call: TRBV7-2; d_call: .; cdr3_nt: TGTGCCAGCAGCTTAGACCCGGGGTACGAGCAGTACTTC; cdr3_aa: CASSLDPGYEQYF
j_call: TRBJ2-1; clone_size: .; v_call: TRBV18; d_call: .; cdr3_nt: TGTGCCAGCTCACCACCGAGGCGGGATTCCTCCTACAATGAGCAGTTCTTC; cdr3_aa: CASSPPRRDSSYNEQFF
j_call: TRBJ2-7; clone_size: .; v_call: TRBV10-1; d_call: .; cdr3_nt: TGCGCCAGCAGCCCCTCTGTGGCCAACGAGCAGTACTTC; cdr3_aa: CASSPSVANEQYF
j_call: TRBJ2-3; clone_size: few; v_call: TRBV7-2; d_call: .; cdr3_nt: TGTGCCAGCAAGGTAGCAGATACGCAGTATTTT; cdr3_aa: CASKVADTQYF
j_call: TRBJ2-5; clone_size: .; v_call: TRBV15; d_call: .; cdr3_nt: TGTGCCACCAGCAGAGATCGGCTTTTACAAGAGACCCAGTACTTC; cdr3_aa: CATSRDRLLQETQYF
j_call: TRBJ2-2; clone_size: .; v_call: TRBV30; d_call: .; cdr3_nt: TGTGCCTGGAGTCCCGGGGGTAGCGGGGAGCTGTTTTTT; cdr3_aa: CAWSPGGSGELFF
j_call: TRBJ2-1; clone_size: few; v_call: TRBV9; d_call: TRBD2; cdr3_nt: TGTGCCAGCAGAAAGACACTAGCGGGAGGTAACAATGAGCAGTTCTTC; cdr3_aa: CASRKTLAGGNNEQFF
j_call: TRBJ1-5; clone_size: .; v_call: TRBV13; d_call: .; cdr3_nt: TGTGCCAGCAGCTTCCGAGAATATAGCAATCAGCCCCAGCATTTT; cdr3_aa: CASSFREYSNQPQHF
j_call: TRBJ2-1; clone_size: .; v_call: TRBV7-8; d_call: .; cdr3_nt: TGTGCCAGCAGCTTAGTCGGCAACAATGAGCAGTTCTTC; cdr3_aa: CASSLVGNNEQFF
j_call: TRBJ2-5; clone_size: .; v_call: TRBV2; d_call: TRBD2; cdr3_nt: TGTGCCTCCAGCCCCAGCGGGAAAGAGACCCAGTACTTC; cdr3_aa: CASSPSGKETQYF